This T cell receptor (beta chain) derives from a study of cytomegalovirus exposure and HLA in healthy donors. Germline CDR1 reads SGHVS; CDR2 reads FQNEAQ. The V segment lost 4 bases and the J segment 1 base; nucleotides outside the gene matches: 6. This CDR3 has 15 amino acids. With 60 Vbeta and 13 Jbeta primers, the PCR was carried out. The table came from immunoSEQ multiplex PCR; TCRdb's copy has only in-frame clones and leaves some out. The sample holds more than 95,000 clones; 10% are singletons and the top ten take approximately 6%. Study-wide points: Evidence from a later analysis indicated that most CMV-associated TCR beta chains looked HLA-restricted. A later analysis reportedly identified an Asian-associated ancestry cluster as carrying fewer N-insertions than the approximately 670-donor mean. Indistinguishable V segments such as TRBV6-2 and TRBV6-3 were excluded.

This clone was picked up a small number of times. What it binds is not known. The source of this sequence is a man aged 40-55 years in good health and CMV-seropositive. Sequenced: PBMCs. V gene TRBV7-8 combines with J gene TRBJ1-1; 7 bases agree with TRBD1. The CDR3 sequence: CASSYPGTANTEAFF. For the CDR3, the DNA is TGTGCCAGCAGCTACCCCGGGACAGCGAACACTGAAGCTTTCTTT.